The source of this T cell receptor beta chain is a study of shared clonotypes between healthy human individuals. This CDR3 has 14 residues. The V gene lost 1 base and the J gene lost 7 bases, with 11 bases spanning the gap. The germline V gene encodes CDR1 SGHTA and CDR2 FQGNSA. Sorted-subset replicate PCR reactions contained 200 ng DNA, corresponding to around 30,000 T cell genomes. TCRdb keeps only in-frame clones here, not all; method: immunoSEQ multiplex PCR. The sample records over a million clones, roughly 96% being singletons. The chain is built from TRBV7-2 and TRBJ1-5, with D possibly being TRBD1 (6 bases). The clonotype originates from a man aged 25 to 45 in good health. Sequenced input: naive CD4+ T cells sorted from blood. The sample's subset: CD45RA+ positively selected. CDR3 DNA sequence: TGTGCCAGCAGCTTAGATACAGGGTTGCAGCCCCAGCATTTT. It translates to CASSLDTGLQPQHF.